The entry below describes one TCR beta chain. This sample is drawn from a study of technical replicates of blood from a few donors. The table came from immunoSEQ multiplex PCR; TCRdb's copy has only in-frame clones and leaves some out. In the table there are 9,500 to 15,000 clones, around 96% of which are singletons. Trimming stripped 4 bases from V and 1 base from J, with 12 bases between. CDR1 and CDR2 (germline): SGHRS, YFSETQ. The CDR3 runs to 15 residues. The rearrangement joins TRBV5-1 to TRBJ1-5, with a tentative D call TRBD1 (6 bases). The sequenced material came from PBMCs. The sequence came from a human donor in good health. CDR3 in DNA: TGCGCCAGCAGCGTAACAGGGCAGAGCAATCAGCCCCAGCATTTT. It codes for CASSVTGQSNQPQHF.